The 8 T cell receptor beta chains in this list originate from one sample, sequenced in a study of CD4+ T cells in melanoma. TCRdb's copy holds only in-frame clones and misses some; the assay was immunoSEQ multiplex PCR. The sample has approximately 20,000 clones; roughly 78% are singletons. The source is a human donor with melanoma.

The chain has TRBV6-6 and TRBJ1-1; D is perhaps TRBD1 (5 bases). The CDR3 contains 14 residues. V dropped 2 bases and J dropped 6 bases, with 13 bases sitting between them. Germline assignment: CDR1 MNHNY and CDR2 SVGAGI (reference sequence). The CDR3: CASSYTGGGAEAFF. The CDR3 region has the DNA TGTGCCAGCAGTTACACAGGTGGGGGGGCTGAAGCTTTCTTT.

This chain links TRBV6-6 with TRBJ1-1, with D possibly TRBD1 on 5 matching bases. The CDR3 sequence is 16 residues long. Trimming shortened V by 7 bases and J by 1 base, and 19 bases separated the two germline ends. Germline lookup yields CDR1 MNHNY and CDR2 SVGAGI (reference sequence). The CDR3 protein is CASKATLWGKNTEAFF. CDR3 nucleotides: TGTGCCAGCAAGGCCACGCTCTGGGGGAAGAACACTGAAGCTTTCTTT.

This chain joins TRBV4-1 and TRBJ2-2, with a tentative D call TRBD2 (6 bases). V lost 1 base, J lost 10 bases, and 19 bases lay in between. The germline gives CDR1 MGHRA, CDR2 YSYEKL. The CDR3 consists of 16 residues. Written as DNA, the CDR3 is TGCGCCAGCAGCCAAGTATTTCCCAGGGAGGTCGTGGAGCTGTTTTTT. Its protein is CASSQVFPREVVELFF.

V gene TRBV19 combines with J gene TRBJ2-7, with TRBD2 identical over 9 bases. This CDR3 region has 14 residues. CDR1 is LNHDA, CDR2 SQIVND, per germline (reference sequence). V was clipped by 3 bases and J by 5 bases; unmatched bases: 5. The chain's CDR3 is CASSIKAGGNEQYF. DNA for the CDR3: TGTGCCAGTAGTATTAAAGCGGGGGGCAACGAGCAGTACTTC.

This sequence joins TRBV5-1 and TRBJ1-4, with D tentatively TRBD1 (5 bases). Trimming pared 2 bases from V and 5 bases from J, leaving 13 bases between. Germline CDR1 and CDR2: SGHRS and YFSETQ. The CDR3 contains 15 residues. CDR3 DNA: TGCGCCAGCAGCTTCGCAATTGGGGGGAATGAAAAACTGTTTTTT. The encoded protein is CASSFAIGGNEKLFF.

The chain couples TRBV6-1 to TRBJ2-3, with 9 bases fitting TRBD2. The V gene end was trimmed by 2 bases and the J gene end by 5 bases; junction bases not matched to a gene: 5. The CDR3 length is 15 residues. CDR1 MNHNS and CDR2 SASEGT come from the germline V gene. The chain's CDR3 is CASSENPAGGDTQYF. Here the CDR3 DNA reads TGTGCCAGCAGTGAAAATCCAGCGGGGGGAGATACGCAGTATTTT.

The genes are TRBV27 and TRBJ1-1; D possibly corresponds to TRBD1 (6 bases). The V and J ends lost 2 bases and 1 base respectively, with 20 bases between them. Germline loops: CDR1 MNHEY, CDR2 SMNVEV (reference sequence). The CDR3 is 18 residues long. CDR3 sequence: CASSLRGGSRGTNTEAFF. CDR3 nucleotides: TGTGCCAGCAGTTTAAGGGGGGGGTCAAGAGGCACGAACACTGAAGCTTTCTTT.

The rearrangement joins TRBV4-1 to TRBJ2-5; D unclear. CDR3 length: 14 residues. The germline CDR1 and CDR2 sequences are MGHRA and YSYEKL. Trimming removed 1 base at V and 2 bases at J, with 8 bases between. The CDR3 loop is CASSQGFRQETQYF. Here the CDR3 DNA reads TGCGCCAGCAGCCAAGGTTTCAGGCAAGAGACCCAGTACTTC.